Given below is one T cell receptor (beta chain) in context. Time point of the sample: newly diagnosed GD, antithyroid drugs for less than 3 months. PBMC-extracted RNA yielded the TCR library. The data derive from a study of regulatory T cells in long-lasting Graves disease. With iRepertoire HTBI primers and Arm-PCR of CDR3 regions, TCR beta libraries were built. TCRdb processed the multiplex PCR reads anew with MiXCR; each CDR3 protein has one entry. Of 350,000 to 550,000 distinct CDR3 sequences listed, about 15% were seen once; the top ten hold 16%. Germline V gene sequence: CDR1 SQVTM, CDR2 ANQGSEA. This CDR3 spans 11 amino acids. V lost 7 bases and J 11 bases, leaving 15 bases between the germline ends. The sample also formed part of further work on T cells in Graves' hyperthyroidism and ophthalmopathy.

The rearrangement joins TRBV29-1 to TRBJ1-5; tentatively, D is TRBD1 (5 bases). The source of this sequence is a woman in her thirties with Graves disease. The sample was peripheral blood mononuclear cells (PBMCs), taken at new diagnosis, from a patient treated with antithyroid drugs. In DNA form, the CDR3 reads TGCAGCGCCGGGGGGGAAACGGCCCAGCATTTT. Its protein is CSAGGETAQHF.